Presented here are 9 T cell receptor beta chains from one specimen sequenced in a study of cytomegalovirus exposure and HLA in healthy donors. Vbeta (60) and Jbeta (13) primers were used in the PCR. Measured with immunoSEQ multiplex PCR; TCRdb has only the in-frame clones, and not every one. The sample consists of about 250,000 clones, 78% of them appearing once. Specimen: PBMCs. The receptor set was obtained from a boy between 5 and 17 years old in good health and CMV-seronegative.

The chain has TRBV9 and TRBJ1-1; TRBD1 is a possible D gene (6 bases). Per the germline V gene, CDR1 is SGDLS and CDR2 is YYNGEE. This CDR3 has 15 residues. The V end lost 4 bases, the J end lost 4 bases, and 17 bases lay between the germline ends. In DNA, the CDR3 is TGTGCCAGCAGCCTTGGGGGGGCTCAGGGCACTGAAGCTTTCTTT. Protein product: CASSLGGAQGTEAFF.

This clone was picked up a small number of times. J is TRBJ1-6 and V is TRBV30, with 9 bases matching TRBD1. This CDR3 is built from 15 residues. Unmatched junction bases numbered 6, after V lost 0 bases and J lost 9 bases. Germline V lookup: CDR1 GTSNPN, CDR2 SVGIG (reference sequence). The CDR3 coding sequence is TGTGCCTGGAGTGTCCGGGACAGGGTCGTTTCACCCCTCCACTTT. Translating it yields CAWSVRDRVVSPLHF.

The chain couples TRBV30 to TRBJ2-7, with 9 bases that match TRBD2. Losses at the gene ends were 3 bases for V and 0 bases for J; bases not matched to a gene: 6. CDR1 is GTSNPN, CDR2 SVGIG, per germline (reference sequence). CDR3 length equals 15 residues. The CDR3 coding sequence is TGTGCCTGGAGCGGAGCGGGAGGCTACTCCTACGAGCAGTACTTC. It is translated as CAWSGAGGYSYEQYF.

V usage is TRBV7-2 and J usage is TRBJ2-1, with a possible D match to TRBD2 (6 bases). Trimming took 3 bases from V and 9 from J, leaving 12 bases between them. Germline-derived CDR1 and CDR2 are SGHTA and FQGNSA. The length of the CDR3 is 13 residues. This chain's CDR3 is CASSLTSGAEQFF. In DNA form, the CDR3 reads TGTGCCAGCAGCTTGACTAGTGGGGCTGAGCAGTTCTTC.

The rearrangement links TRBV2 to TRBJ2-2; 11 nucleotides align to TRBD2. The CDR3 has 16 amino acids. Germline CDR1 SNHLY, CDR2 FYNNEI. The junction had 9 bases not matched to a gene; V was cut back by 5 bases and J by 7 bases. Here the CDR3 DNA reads TGTGCCAGCAGTCCTAGACTAGCGGGGCCGAGCGGGGAGCTGTTTTTT. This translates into CASSPRLAGPSGELFF.

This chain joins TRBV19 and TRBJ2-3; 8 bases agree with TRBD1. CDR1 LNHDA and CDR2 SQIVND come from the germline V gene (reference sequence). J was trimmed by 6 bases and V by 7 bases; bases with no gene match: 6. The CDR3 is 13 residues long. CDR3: CASTPTGEDTQYF. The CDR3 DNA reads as TGTGCCAGTACCCCGACAGGGGAGGATACGCAGTATTTT.

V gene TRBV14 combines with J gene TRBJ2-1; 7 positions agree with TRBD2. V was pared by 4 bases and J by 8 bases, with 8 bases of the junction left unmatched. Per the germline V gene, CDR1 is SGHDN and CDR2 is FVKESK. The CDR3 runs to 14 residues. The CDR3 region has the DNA TGTGCCAGCAGCCGTAGAGCGGGACTGGATGAGCAGTTCTTC. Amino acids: CASSRRAGLDEQFF.

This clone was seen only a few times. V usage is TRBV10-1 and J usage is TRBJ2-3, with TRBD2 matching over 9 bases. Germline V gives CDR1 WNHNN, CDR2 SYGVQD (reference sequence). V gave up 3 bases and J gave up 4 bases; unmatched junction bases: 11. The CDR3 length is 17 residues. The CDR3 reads CASSDFGLGLASDTQYF. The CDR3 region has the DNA TGCGCCAGCAGTGATTTTGGATTGGGACTAGCCTCAGATACGCAGTATTTT.

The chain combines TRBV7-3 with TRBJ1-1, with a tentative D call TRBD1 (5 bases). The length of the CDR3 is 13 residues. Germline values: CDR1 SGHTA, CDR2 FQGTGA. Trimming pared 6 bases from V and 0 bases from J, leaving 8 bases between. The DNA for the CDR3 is TGTGCCAGCAGGAAACAGGTGAACACTGAAGCTTTCTTT. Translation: CASRKQVNTEAFF. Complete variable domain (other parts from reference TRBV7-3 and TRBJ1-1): GAGVSQTPSNKVTEKGKYVELRCDPISGHTALYWYRQSLGQGPEFLIYFQGTGAADDSGLPNDRFFAVRPEGSVSTLKIQRTERGDSAVYLCASRKQVNTEAFFGQGTRLTVV.